The 17 T cell receptor beta chains below were found in one sample sequenced in a study of response to subunit inactivated influenza vaccine. TCRdb fed the RT-PCR reads into MiXCR, producing one record per CDR3 protein. The profile covers under 550,000 distinct CDR3 sequences, with 6% to 9% appearing a single time and approximately 14% taken by the ten largest. Sequencing used PBMCs from blood, obtained approximately 25 months after vaccination. These receptors all stem from a man aged 50-75 years who received an inactivated influenza vaccine.

There are many counts of this clonotype. The gene calls are TRBV29-1 and TRBJ2-2, with D perhaps TRBD2 (6 bases). V gave up 5 bases and J gave up 2 bases, with 21 bases separating them. Germline V gene sequence: CDR1 SQVTM, CDR2 ANQGSEA. This CDR3 is 17 amino acids long. The chain's CDR3 is CSVINERLGLNTGELFF. The CDR3 DNA is TGCAGCGTTATCAATGAAAGACTAGGCCTAAACACCGGGGAGCTGTTTTTT.

This clonotype has a count of ten or more. One end of the junction is discordant with germline, which a read error may explain. The chain has TRBV20-1 and TRBJ2-1; 7 bases match TRBD2. CDR1 is DFQATT, CDR2 SNEGSKA, per germline (reference sequence). This CDR3 contains 15 residues. This CDR3 reads CSATPSSGSYHEQFF. CDR3 in DNA: TGCAGTGCTACGCCCTCTAGCGGTAGCTACCATGAGCAGTTCTTC.

The chain combines TRBV10-3 with TRBJ2-2; D is ambiguous. The CDR3 is 14 amino acids. Germline CDR1 ENHRY, CDR2 SYGVKD. The CDR3, as DNA: TGTGAAATCAATGTAGCAGGGAACACCGGGGAGCTGTTTTTT. Encoded protein: CEINVAGNTGELFF.

This clonotype was detected a few times. CDR3 sequence: CASSPGTLGETQYF. CDR3 DNA sequence: TGTGCCAGCAGTCCGGGGACCTTAGGAGAGACCCAGTACTTC. The chain couples TRBV27 to TRBJ2-5; D could derive from TRBD1 or TRBD2 (5 bases each). The V end lost 5 bases, the J end lost 4 bases, and 14 bases lay between the germline ends. CDR3 size: 14 residues. CDR1 MNHEY and CDR2 SMNVEV come from the germline V gene (reference sequence).

The chain is built from TRBV28 and TRBJ2-1, with TRBD2 matching over 12 bases. The CDR3 covers 15 residues. The germline CDR1 and CDR2 sequences are MDHEN and SYDVKM. V lost 5 bases, J lost 10 bases, and 9 bases stayed unmatched. The CDR3 DNA follows: TGTGCCAGCAGTAATCTAGCGGGAGGGGGCTCGGAGCAGTTCTTC. As protein: CASSNLAGGGSEQFF.

This chain joins TRBV14 and TRBJ1-4; TRBD1 might be the D (6 bases). With 4 bases removed from V and 8 bases from J, the gap between germline ends came to 20 bases. Germline lookup yields CDR1 SGHDN and CDR2 FVKESK. This CDR3 is built from 16 residues. The CDR3 DNA sequence: TGTGCCAGCAGCCGGAATATTACAGGGAAGGGGGAAAAACTGTTTTTT. This gives the protein CASSRNITGKGEKLFF.

This clonotype was observed at least ten times. V and J are TRBV2 and TRBJ1-1, with D unresolved. V lost 3 bases to trimming and J lost 0 bases, with 5 bases between them. Germline CDR1 and CDR2: SNHLY and FYNNEI. This CDR3 contains 13 residues. The CDR3 spells CASSDGMNTEAFF. In DNA form, the CDR3 reads TGTGCCAGCAGTGACGGTATGAACACTGAAGCTTTCTTT.

This clonotype was counted ten times or more. The chain combines TRBV2 with TRBJ2-7; D ambiguous. V was trimmed by 6 bases and J by 3 bases, leaving 12 bases between them. The CDR3 consists of 13 residues. Germline V gene data show CDR1 as SNHLY and CDR2 as FYNNEI. CDR3 sequence: CASRQTPGYEQYF. In nucleotides, the CDR3 is TGTGCCAGCAGACAGACACCAGGCTACGAGCAGTACTTC. Using reference TRBV2 and TRBJ2-7 for the parts outside the CDR3, the full variable domain is EPEVTQTPSHQVTQMGQEVILRCVPISNHLYFYWYRQILGQKVEFLVSFYNNEISEKSEIFDDQFSVERPDGSNFTLKIRSTKLEDSAMYFCASRQTPGYEQYFGPGTRLTVT.

This clonotype was counted ten times or more. V usage is TRBV12-3 or TRBV12-4 and J usage is TRBJ1-2; D not certain. V lost 4 bases to trimming and J lost 7 bases, with 13 bases between them. CDR3 length: 13 residues. The CDR3 sequence is CASSSILGSGYTF. The CDR3 DNA is TGTGCCAGCAGTTCTATCTTGGGCTCTGGCTACACCTTC.

This clonotype has a handful of counts. This chain joins TRBV7-2 and TRBJ2-7, with 10 bases fitting TRBD2. The CDR3 length is 15 residues. Germline V gene data show CDR1 as SGHTA and CDR2 as FQGNSA. V dropped 6 bases and J dropped 3; count of bases not matched to a gene: 8. The CDR3 is CASSFKAGGNYEQYF. For the CDR3, the DNA is TGTGCCAGCAGTTTTAAAGCGGGAGGGAACTACGAGCAGTACTTC.

This clonotype has only a few counts. The J gene is TRBJ2-1, the V gene TRBV7-8, with D unclear. Germline V gene lookup returns CDR1 SGHVS and CDR2 FQNEAQ. The CDR3 is made up of 18 amino acids. Between the trimmed V and J ends, which lost 1 base and 8 bases, there was a span of 24 bases. Here the CDR3 reads CASSLEFRGFGKIDEQFF. Here the CDR3 DNA reads TGTGCCAGCAGCTTAGAATTTAGAGGTTTTGGGAAGATCGATGAGCAGTTCTTC.

This clonotype was recorded a few times. V is TRBV20-1 and J is TRBJ2-7; the D gene could be TRBD1 or TRBD2 (6 bases each). Germline V gene data show CDR1 as DFQATT and CDR2 as SNEGSKA (reference sequence). CDR3 length equals 12 residues. V lost 6 bases to trimming and J lost 13 bases, with 22 bases between them. CDR3 nucleotides: TGCAGTGCCCAGGAGGGGGGCCCCACTAAATACTTC. As protein: CSAQEGGPTKYF.

V gene TRBV7-9 combines with J gene TRBJ2-1, with 11 bases that match TRBD2. The germline V gene encodes CDR1 SEHNR and CDR2 FQNEAQ (reference sequence). V gave up 2 bases and J gave up 10 bases; unmatched junction bases: 10. The CDR3 consists of 16 residues. The CDR3 bases are TGTGCCAGCAGCTTAATCTGGACTAGCGGGTATGGGGAGCAGTTCTTC. Protein sequence: CASSLIWTSGYGEQFF.

This clonotype turned up a few times. The chain joins TRBV12-3 or TRBV12-4 to TRBJ1-6; a weak D match, TRBD1 (5 bases). The CDR3 has 14 amino acids. With 8 bases removed from V and 5 bases from J, the gap between germline ends came to 13 bases. DNA of the CDR3: TGTGCCAGCCGAATTGGGACGGATAATTCACCCCTCCACTTT. The encoded protein is CASRIGTDNSPLHF.

This clonotype has only a few counts. This rearrangement joins TRBV10-3 to TRBJ1-2; D gene unclear. Germline V gene data show CDR1 as ENHRY and CDR2 as SYGVKD. V dropped 0 bases and J dropped 3 bases, with 5 bases sitting between them. The CDR3 is 13 amino acids. The CDR3 nucleotides are TGTGCCATCAGTGAGTCCATAGACTATGGCTACACCTTC. Translating gives CAISESIDYGYTF.

This clonotype was counted only a few times. The rearrangement uses TRBV12-5 and TRBJ2-5; D is undetermined. Trimming cost V 1 base and J 3 bases, with 3 bases left between them. This CDR3 contains 12 residues. Germline CDR1 and CDR2: LGHNT and FRNRAP. The DNA of the CDR3 is TGTGCTAGTGGTTTGGGGGAAGAGACCCAGTACTTC. It specifies CASGLGEETQYF.

This clonotype has just a few counts. The rearrangement links TRBV28 to TRBJ2-7; TRBD1 is a possible D gene (6 bases). This CDR3 spans 13 amino acids. Germline CDR1 is MDHEN and CDR2 is SYDVKM. V was trimmed by 11 bases and J by 7 bases, leaving 21 bases between them. The CDR3 DNA reads as TGTGCCGCCAGGGGCAGGCAGAGGGGGGAGCAGTACTTC. Protein product: CAARGRQRGEQYF.